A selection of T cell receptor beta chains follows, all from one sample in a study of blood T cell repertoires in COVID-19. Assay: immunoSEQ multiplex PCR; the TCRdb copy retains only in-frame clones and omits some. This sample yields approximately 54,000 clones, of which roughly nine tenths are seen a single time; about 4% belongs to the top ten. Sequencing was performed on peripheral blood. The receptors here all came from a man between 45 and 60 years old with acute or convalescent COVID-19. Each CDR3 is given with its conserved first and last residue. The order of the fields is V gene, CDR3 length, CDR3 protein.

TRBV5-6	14	CASSLAGGDNEQYF
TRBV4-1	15	CASSQSSGGYNEQFF
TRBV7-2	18	CASSPGLAGVGSYNEQFF
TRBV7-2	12	CASSYRDQPQHF
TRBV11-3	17	CASSLDPAGTTTDTQYF
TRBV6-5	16	CASSLFQGAAGNTIYF
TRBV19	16	CASSRGDRRHHYEQYF
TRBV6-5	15	CASSPHFGQADTQYF
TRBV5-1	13	CASSSQGAYEQYF
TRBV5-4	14	CASSLGGGLGGYTF
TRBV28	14	CASSTTRGVNIQYF